The 20 T cell receptor beta chains reported below all come from one sample, sequenced in a study of T-cell memory formation after mild COVID-19. In TCRdb, the 5' RACE reads were re-called with MiXCR into one record per CDR3 protein. The data show roughly 510,000 distinct CDR3 sequences, approximately 15% seen once. Sequences were obtained from PBMCs or a T cell subset sorted from them (not recorded which). The source of these receptors is an adult woman who had mild COVID-19 (a few samples of this study predate the infection). Cell type and time point are not known.

This clonotype has just a few counts. The V and J genes are TRBV11-2 and TRBJ2-7, with D possibly matching TRBD2 (6 bases). V dropped 5 bases and J dropped 7 bases, with 24 bases sitting between them. Germline loops: CDR1 SGHAT, CDR2 FQNNGV. This CDR3 is built from 16 residues. DNA of the CDR3: TGTGCCAGCAGCCCCCTGGGGCTAGCGACGACCTGGGAGCAGTACTTC. It codes for CASSPLGLATTWEQYF.

Only a few counts were recorded for this clonotype. J is TRBJ1-1 and V is TRBV5-5, with D tentatively TRBD1 (5 bases). Germline V lookup: CDR1 SGHKS, CDR2 YYEKEE (reference sequence). The CDR3 contains 12 residues. The V gene lost 4 bases and the J gene lost 11 bases, with 15 bases spanning the gap. CDR3 sequence: CASSLGTSRAFF. The DNA of the CDR3 is TGTGCCAGCAGCCTGGGGACTTCTCGGGCTTTCTTT.

The V and J genes are TRBV5-1 and TRBJ2-3, with 9 bases that match TRBD2. Trimming cost V 0 bases and J 5 bases; bases outside gene matches: 13. From germline, CDR1 is SGHRS and CDR2 YFSETQ. The CDR3 contains 18 residues. The CDR3 region is CASSLGGGLAAVGDTQYF. The CDR3 DNA reads TGCGCCAGCAGCTTGGGAGGGGGACTAGCAGCAGTTGGAGATACGCAGTATTTT.

A few counts support this clonotype. V usage is TRBV7-9 and J usage is TRBJ2-5; D not certain. There are 13 residues in the CDR3. Trimming shortened V by 3 bases and J by 9 bases, and 14 bases separated the two germline ends. Germline loops: CDR1 SEHNR, CDR2 FQNEAQ (reference sequence). The CDR3 loop is CASSLNVGSAQYF. The CDR3 region has the DNA TGTGCCAGCAGCTTGAACGTCGGAAGCGCCCAGTACTTC.

This chain links TRBV6-2 or TRBV6-3 with TRBJ2-1, with a tentative D call TRBD2 (6 bases). The germline V gene has CDR1 MNHEY and CDR2 SVGEGT. Trimming removed 2 bases at V and 6 bases at J, with 14 bases between. CDR3 size: 15 residues. In DNA form, the CDR3 reads TGTGCCAGCAGTTACGTCGGGAGACTACTCAATGAGCAGTTCTTC. Protein sequence: CASSYVGRLLNEQFF.

This clonotype was counted between two and nine times. This chain uses TRBV12-3 or TRBV12-4 with TRBJ1-4, with a weak D call TRBD1 (6 bases). Trimming shortened V by 4 bases and J by 6 bases, and 15 bases separated the two germline ends. This CDR3 region has 15 residues. CDR3 protein: CASSWRGGLDEKLFF. The CDR3, as DNA: TGTGCCAGCAGTTGGCGGGGGGGGCTTGATGAAAAACTGTTTTTT.

This clonotype occurred a few times. V usage is TRBV20-1 and J usage is TRBJ2-2; no reliable D call. The CDR3 covers 14 residues. The V gene's germline CDR1 is DFQATT and CDR2 SNEGSKA (reference sequence). The V gene lost 2 bases and the J gene lost 0 bases, with 7 bases spanning the gap. In nucleotides, the CDR3 is TGCAGTGCTAGAACGAGCGCGAACACCGGGGAGCTGTTTTTT. Its translation is CSARTSANTGELFF.

This chain links TRBV9 with TRBJ1-2, with D perhaps matching TRBD1 (5 bases). This CDR3 has 14 amino acids. Germline CDR1 and CDR2: SGDLS and YYNGEE. V was pared by 0 bases and J by 8 bases, with 14 bases between. CDR3 amino acids: CASSVGDPPRGYTF. CDR3 sequence (DNA): TGTGCCAGCAGCGTAGGGGACCCGCCAAGGGGCTACACCTTC.

V usage is TRBV12-3 or TRBV12-4 and J usage is TRBJ2-3; unclear D gene. The CDR3 contains 13 residues. V lost 7 bases and J lost 3, with 11 bases in between. CDR3 in DNA: TGTGCCAGCATAAAGAGAAGGACAGATACGCAGTATTTT. Translating gives CASIKRRTDTQYF.

This rearrangement joins TRBV20-1 to TRBJ2-1, with 7 bases lining up with TRBD2. J lost 7 bases, V lost 4 bases, and 13 bases had no gene match. Looked up from germline, CDR1 is DFQATT and CDR2 is SNEGSKA (reference sequence). The CDR3 spans 15 residues. Here the CDR3 reads CSAIKAGSALNEQFF. Written as DNA, the CDR3 is TGCAGTGCTATCAAAGCGGGGAGCGCCCTGAATGAGCAGTTCTTC.

This clonotype came up a few times. V usage is TRBV7-2 and J usage is TRBJ2-2, with TRBD1 matching over 8 bases. Trimming took 0 bases from V and 6 from J; bases not matched to a gene: 6. Per germline, CDR1 SGHTA and CDR2 FQGNSA. The CDR3 covers 16 residues. The CDR3 loop is CASSLAGQGAAGELFF. The CDR3 coding sequence is TGTGCCAGCAGCTTAGCAGGGCAGGGGGCGGCCGGGGAGCTGTTTTTT.

This clonotype showed up just a few times. The chain couples TRBV18 to TRBJ1-1; 9 bases map to TRBD1. CDR1 is KGHSH, CDR2 LQKENI, per germline. The V segment lost 5 bases and the J segment 4 bases; nucleotides outside the gene matches: 5. The CDR3 runs to 14 residues. The CDR3 reads CASSLRTGVTEAFF. The CDR3 bases are TGTGCCAGCTCATTGAGGACAGGGGTCACTGAAGCTTTCTTT.

In this sample, this clonotype turned up many times. The chain carries TRBV5-1 and TRBJ1-2; the match to TRBD1 covers 7 bases. This CDR3 has 14 amino acids. Germline V lookup: CDR1 SGHRS, CDR2 YFSETQ. The V and J ends lost 4 bases and 2 bases, in that order; junction bases with no gene match: 5. The CDR3 protein is CASSVTQGNYGYTF. The CDR3 DNA sequence: TGCGCCAGCAGCGTGACACAGGGGAACTATGGCTACACCTTC.

The chain recombines TRBV9 with TRBJ1-1, with D uncertain. The CDR3 is 13 residues long. Germline V CDR1 and CDR2: SGDLS, YYNGEE. V lost 0 bases to trimming and J lost 2 bases, with 5 bases between them. CDR3 nucleotides: TGTGCCAGCAGCGTAGATAGTAACACTGAAGCTTTCTTT. It translates to CASSVDSNTEAFF.

In its sample, this clonotype was seen many times. V usage is TRBV5-5 and J usage is TRBJ1-1; D remains unclear. The CDR3 spans 14 residues. Germline V gene data show CDR1 as SGHKS and CDR2 as YYEKEE (reference sequence). With 4 bases removed from V and 0 bases from J, the gap between germline ends came to 10 bases. The CDR3 protein is CASSTRTVNTEAFF. CDR3 DNA sequence: TGTGCCAGCAGCACCAGGACGGTGAACACTGAAGCTTTCTTT.

CDR3 sequence reads: CASSLTGRGSYEQYF. The CDR3 DNA follows: TGCGCCAGCAGCTTAACAGGGAGAGGTTCCTACGAGCAGTACTTC. The chain employs TRBV5-1 and TRBJ2-7, with D perhaps TRBD1 (6 bases). Germline CDR1 is SGHRS and CDR2 is YFSETQ. V was cut by 2 bases and J by 1 base, with 13 bases left in between. The CDR3 runs 15 residues.

The chain couples TRBV7-2 to TRBJ1-4; TRBD1 matches 8 bases. Losses at the gene ends were 5 bases for V and 7 bases for J; bases not matched to a gene: 9. Germline V gene sequence: CDR1 SGHTA, CDR2 FQGNSA. The CDR3 contains 15 residues. The CDR3 loop is CASSPRGTGIEKLFF. In DNA form, the CDR3 reads TGTGCCAGCAGCCCAAGAGGGACAGGCATTGAAAAACTGTTTTTT.

The rearrangement uses TRBV7-2 and TRBJ1-5; 10 nucleotides match TRBD1. This CDR3 is 15 amino acids long. The ends lost 5 bases at V and 9 bases at J; junction bases unmatched: 10. Germline V CDR1 and CDR2: SGHTA, FQGNSA. CDR3 region: CASSSSGQGIRPQHF. The DNA for the CDR3 is TGTGCCAGCAGCAGTTCGGGACAGGGGATTCGGCCCCAGCATTTT.

This clonotype was seen only a few times. The rearrangement joins TRBV5-1 to TRBJ1-2; D ambiguous. Germline CDR1 and CDR2: SGHRS and YFSETQ. V lost 2 bases and J lost 4, with 18 bases in between. This CDR3 region has 16 residues. The CDR3 here is CASSLAAEGTAYGYTF. The CDR3 DNA sequence: TGCGCCAGCAGCTTAGCGGCAGAAGGAACTGCCTATGGCTACACCTTC.

The V and J genes are TRBV7-9 and TRBJ2-5, with 10 positions matching TRBD2. This CDR3 spans 15 amino acids. Per germline, CDR1 SEHNR and CDR2 FQNEAQ (reference sequence). With V trimmed by 1 base and J by 5 bases, 4 bases remained unmatched. The CDR3: CASSLVSGRQETQYF. CDR3 nucleotides: TGTGCCAGCAGCTTAGTTAGCGGGAGGCAGGAGACCCAGTACTTC.